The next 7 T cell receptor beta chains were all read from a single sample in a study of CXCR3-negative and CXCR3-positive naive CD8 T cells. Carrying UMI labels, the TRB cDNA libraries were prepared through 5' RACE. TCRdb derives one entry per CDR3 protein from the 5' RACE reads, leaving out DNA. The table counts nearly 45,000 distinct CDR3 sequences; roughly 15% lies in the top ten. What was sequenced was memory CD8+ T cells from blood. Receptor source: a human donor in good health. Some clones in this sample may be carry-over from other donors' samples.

The CDR3 loop is CASSRRDSSYEQYF. The chain uses TRBV7-9 and TRBJ2-7; absent DNA, TCRdb's TRBD1 call cannot be checked. In germline, CDR1 is SEHNR, CDR2 FQNEAQ (reference sequence). This CDR3 has 14 residues.

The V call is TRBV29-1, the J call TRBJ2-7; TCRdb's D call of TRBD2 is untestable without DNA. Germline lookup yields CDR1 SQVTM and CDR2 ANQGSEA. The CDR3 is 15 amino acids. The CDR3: CSVETGGTSGYEQYF.

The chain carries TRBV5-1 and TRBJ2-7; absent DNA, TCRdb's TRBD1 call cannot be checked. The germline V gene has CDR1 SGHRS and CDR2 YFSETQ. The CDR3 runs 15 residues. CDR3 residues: CASSPGGRSTYEQYF.

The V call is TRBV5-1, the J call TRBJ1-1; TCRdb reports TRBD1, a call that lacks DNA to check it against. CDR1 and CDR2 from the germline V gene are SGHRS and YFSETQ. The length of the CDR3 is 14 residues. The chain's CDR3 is CASSLTSGYTEAFF.

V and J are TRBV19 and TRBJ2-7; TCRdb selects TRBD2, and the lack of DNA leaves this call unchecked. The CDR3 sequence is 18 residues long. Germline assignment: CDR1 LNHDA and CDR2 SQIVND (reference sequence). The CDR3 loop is CASSNPPLAGGLSYEQYF.

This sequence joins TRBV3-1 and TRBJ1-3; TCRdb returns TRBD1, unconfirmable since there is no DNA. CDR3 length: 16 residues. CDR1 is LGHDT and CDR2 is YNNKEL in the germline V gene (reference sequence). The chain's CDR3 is CASSQESSGPGNTIYF.

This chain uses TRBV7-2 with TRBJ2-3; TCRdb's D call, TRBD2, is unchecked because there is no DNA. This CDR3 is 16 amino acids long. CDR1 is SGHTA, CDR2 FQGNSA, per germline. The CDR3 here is CASSSSSGGALDTQYF.